This T cell receptor beta chain was found in a study of T-cell memory formation after mild COVID-19. Details on this clonotype: What it binds is not known.

In TCRdb, the 5' RACE reads were re-called with MiXCR into one record per CDR3 protein. The sample yields roughly 550,000 distinct CDR3 sequences, around 20% seen once. Study-wide points: A second wave expanding day 15 to 37 was CD4+-biased; contracting clones were balanced.

The trim removed 0 bases at V and 6 bases at J, leaving 10 bases unmatched. The CDR3 is 17 amino acids. Germline assignment: CDR1 MNHNY and CDR2 SVGAGI (reference sequence). The chain couples TRBV6-6 to TRBJ2-5, with 10 nucleotides matching TRBD2. The sequencing input was PBMCs or a T cell subset sorted from them (not recorded which). The clonotype comes from an adult woman who had mild COVID-19 (a few samples of this study predate the infection). Cell type and time point are not known. CDR3 DNA sequence: TGTGCCAGCAGTTACTCGGAGATAGCGGGAGGAGGGAAGACCCAGTACTTC. Amino acid sequence: CASSYSEIAGGGKTQYF.